This is a list of T cell receptor beta chains from one sample in a study of cytomegalovirus exposure and HLA in healthy donors. Clones were read by immunoSEQ multiplex PCR, and TCRdb kept only the in-frame ones, dropping some. The repertoire holds around 74,000 clones, roughly 80% seen once, with 2.5% to 3.5% in the top ten. The sample taken for sequencing was PBMCs. The source of these receptors is a man under 40 in good health and CMV-seronegative. CDR3s include the opening cysteine and the closing phenylalanine or tryptophan. Each record gives: V gene, J gene, CDR3 protein.

TRBV5-4	TRBJ2-4	CASRSTQHPGDIQYF
TRBV10-3	TRBJ2-7	CAIGEWREQYF
TRBV5-4	TRBJ2-7	CASRRAGGAYEQYF
TRBV7-9	TRBJ1-2	CASSLRFPEGRQAYGYTF
TRBV7-9	TRBJ1-1	CASREVIRSEAFF
TRBV6-6	TRBJ1-1	CASSYSAGHEAFF
TRBV5-6	TRBJ2-2	CASSLALTGLNTGELFF
TRBV5-1	TRBJ1-2	CASSPGGSANYGYTF
TRBV4-3	TRBJ2-5	CASSQEVPGQGAETQYF
TRBV2	TRBJ2-5	CASSARQGMETQYF
TRBV18	TRBJ2-3	CASSLRPGGVDTQYF
TRBV7-9	TRBJ2-1	CASSFGQGFNNEQFF
TRBV27	TRBJ2-3	CASSSPHFGTDTQYF
TRBV2	TRBJ1-1	CASSKEPTGEAFF
TRBV7-9	TRBJ2-3	CATDGREYSDTQYF
TRBV9	TRBJ1-2	CASSEGGSNYGYTF
TRBV25-1	TRBJ1-5	CASSDHPSGTGWNQPQHF
TRBV7-9	TRBJ1-3	CASSPGTTDSGNTIYF
TRBV14	TRBJ1-1	CASSPTGGYTEAFF
TRBV2	TRBJ1-1	CASSGGDRVFAEAFF
TRBV6-6	TRBJ1-2	CASSRRDRKTNYGYTF
TRBV18	TRBJ2-7	CASSPAGDTYEQYF
TRBV11-2	TRBJ1-1	CASSPFGGTNTEAFF
TRBV6-1	TRBJ2-2	CASSEASSGAGELFF
TRBV12-5	TRBJ2-2	CASGLVYTGELFF
TRBV11-2	TRBJ1-2	CASSGQGILNYGYTF
TRBV4-2	TRBJ1-2	CASSYGADYGYTF